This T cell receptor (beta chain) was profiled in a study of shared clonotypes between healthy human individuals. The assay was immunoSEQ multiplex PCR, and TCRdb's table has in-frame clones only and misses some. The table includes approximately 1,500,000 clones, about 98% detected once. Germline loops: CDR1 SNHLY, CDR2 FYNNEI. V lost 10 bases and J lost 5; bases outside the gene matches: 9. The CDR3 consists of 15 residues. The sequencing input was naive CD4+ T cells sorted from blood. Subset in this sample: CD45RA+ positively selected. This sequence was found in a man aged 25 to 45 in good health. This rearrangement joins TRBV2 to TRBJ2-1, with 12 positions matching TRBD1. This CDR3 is CAILHRDRGHNEQFF. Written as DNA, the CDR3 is TGTGCCATTCTCCACCGGGACAGGGGGCACAATGAGCAGTTCTTC.